This T cell receptor beta chain was found in a study of a mutant IDH1 vaccine in newly diagnosed glioma. Described time point: week 5, during vaccination. In every dose of vaccine, 300 ug of mutant IDH1 20-mer peptide was given alongside topical imiquimod. The donors' diagnosis was new WHO grade 3 or 4 astrocytoma that was IDH1-mutant and ATRX-lost. This clone was found a few times. Its antigen is not identified. The protocol was immunoSEQ multiplex PCR, while the TCRdb copy is restricted to in-frame clones and leaves out a portion. Of around 52,000 clones detected, more than 70% appear once; the ten largest clones hold under 2%. Germline CDR1 SGHTS, CDR2 YDEGEE. This CDR3 contains 16 residues. The V and J ends lost 1 base and 4 bases respectively, with 15 bases between them.

This TCR derives from a woman aged 40 to 50 with glioma. Material: PBMCs, obtained from a glioma patient whose treatment included an IDH1 peptide vaccine. V is TRBV5-8 and J is TRBJ1-5; TRBD1 might be the D (6 bases). The CDR3 loop is CASSLSGQQGNQPQHF. The CDR3 DNA reads as TGTGCCAGCAGCTTGTCGGGCCAACAGGGAAATCAGCCCCAGCATTTT. Full variable domain (missing parts from reference TRBV5-8 and TRBJ1-5): EAGVTQSPTHLIKTRGQQATLRCSPISGHTSVYWYQQALGLGLQFLLWYDEGEERNRGNFPPRFSGRQFPNYSSELNVNALELEDSALYLCASSLSGQQGNQPQHFGDGTRLSIL.